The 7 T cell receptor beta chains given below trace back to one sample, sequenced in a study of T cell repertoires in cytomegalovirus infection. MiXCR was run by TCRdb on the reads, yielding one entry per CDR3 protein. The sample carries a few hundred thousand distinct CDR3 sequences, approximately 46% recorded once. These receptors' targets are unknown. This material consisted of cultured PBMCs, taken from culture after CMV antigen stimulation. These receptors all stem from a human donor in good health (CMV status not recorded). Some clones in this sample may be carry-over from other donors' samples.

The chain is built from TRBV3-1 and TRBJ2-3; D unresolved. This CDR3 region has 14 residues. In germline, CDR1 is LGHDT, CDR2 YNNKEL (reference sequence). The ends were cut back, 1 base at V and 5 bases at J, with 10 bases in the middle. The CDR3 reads CASSQAPAQDTQYF. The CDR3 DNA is TGTGCCAGCAGCCAAGCGCCAGCGCAAGATACGCAGTATTTT.

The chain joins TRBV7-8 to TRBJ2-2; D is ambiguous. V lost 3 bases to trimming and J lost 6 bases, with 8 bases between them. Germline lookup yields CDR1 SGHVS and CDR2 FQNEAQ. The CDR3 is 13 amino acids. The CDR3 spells CASSFIQAGELFF. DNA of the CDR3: TGTGCCAGCAGCTTTATTCAGGCCGGGGAGCTGTTTTTT. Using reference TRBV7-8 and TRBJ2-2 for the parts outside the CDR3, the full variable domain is GAGVSQSPRYKVAKRGQDVALRCDPISGHVSLFWYQQALGQGPEFLTYFQNEAQLDKSGLPSDRFFAERPEGSVSTLKIQRTQQEDSAVYLCASSFIQAGELFFGEGSRLTVL.

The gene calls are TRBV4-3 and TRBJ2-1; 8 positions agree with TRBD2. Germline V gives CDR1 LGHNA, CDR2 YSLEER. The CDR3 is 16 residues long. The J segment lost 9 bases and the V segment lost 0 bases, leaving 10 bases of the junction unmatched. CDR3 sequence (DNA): TGCGCCAGCAGCCAAGATAGCCGGGAGGGGTGGTCTGAGCAGTTCTTC. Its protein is CASSQDSREGWSEQFF.

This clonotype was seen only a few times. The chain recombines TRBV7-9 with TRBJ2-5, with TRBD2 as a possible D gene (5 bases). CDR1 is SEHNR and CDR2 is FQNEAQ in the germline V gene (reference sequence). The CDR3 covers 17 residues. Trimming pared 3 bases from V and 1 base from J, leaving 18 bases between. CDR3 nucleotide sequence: TGTGCCAGCAGCTTCCTGGGAAGCGGAAGCGCCCAAGAGACCCAGTACTTC. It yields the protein CASSFLGSGSAQETQYF.

Here the CDR3 DNA reads TGCGCCAGCAGCCAACCGGGACAGCCTAGCACAGATACGCAGTATTTT. Amino acids: CASSQPGQPSTDTQYF. The chain uses TRBV4-1 and TRBJ2-3; 7 bases are a match to TRBD1. The CDR3 has 16 amino acids. Germline V lookup: CDR1 MGHRA, CDR2 YSYEKL. The V segment lost 2 bases and the J segment 0 bases; nucleotides outside the gene matches: 5.

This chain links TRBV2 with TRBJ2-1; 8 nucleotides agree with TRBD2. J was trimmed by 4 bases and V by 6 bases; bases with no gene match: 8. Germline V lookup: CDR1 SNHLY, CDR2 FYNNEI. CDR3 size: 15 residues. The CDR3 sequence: CASRPLADNYNEQFF. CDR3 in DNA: TGTGCCAGCAGACCACTAGCGGACAATTACAATGAGCAGTTCTTC.

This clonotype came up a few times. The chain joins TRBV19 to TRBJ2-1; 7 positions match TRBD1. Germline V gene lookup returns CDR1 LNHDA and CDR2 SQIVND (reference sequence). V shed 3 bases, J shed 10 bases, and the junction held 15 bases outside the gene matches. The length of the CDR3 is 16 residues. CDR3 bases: TGTGCCAGTAGTATTTACCCCCGGGACAGAGATAGGGAGCAGTTCTTC. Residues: CASSIYPRDRDREQFF.